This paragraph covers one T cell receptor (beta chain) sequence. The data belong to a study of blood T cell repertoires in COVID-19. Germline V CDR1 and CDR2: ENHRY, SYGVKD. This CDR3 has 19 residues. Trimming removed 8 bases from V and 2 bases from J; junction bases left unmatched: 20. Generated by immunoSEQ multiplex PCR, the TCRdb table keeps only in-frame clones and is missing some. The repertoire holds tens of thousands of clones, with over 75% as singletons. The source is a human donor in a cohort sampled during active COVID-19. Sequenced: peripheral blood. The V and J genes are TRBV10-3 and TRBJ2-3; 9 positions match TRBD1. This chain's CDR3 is CAIAFSPGQGKRHTDTQYF. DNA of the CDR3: TGTGCCATCGCGTTTTCGCCGGGACAGGGAAAACGGCACACAGATACGCAGTATTTT.